This section outlines one T cell receptor (beta chain) sequence together with its context. This specimen comes from a study of blood T cell repertoires in COVID-19. About the study: COVID-19 samples, acute and convalescent, were from the United States, Italy and Spain. T cells, B-cell-depleted T cells, or PBMCs provided the cDNA or gDNA that served as material.

Germline CDR1 SGHNT, CDR2 YYREEE (reference sequence). Trimming shortened V by 0 bases and J by 5 bases, and 8 bases separated the two germline ends. There are 13 residues in the CDR3. Original processing methods: Reference gene primer amplification gave estimated nucleated cell counts. Assay used: immunoSEQ multiplex PCR; TCRdb lists only in-frame clones, some missing. V, J and clone size are taken as reported in that table, and D and trimming were inferred from the DNA itself. The sample includes 300,000 to 400,000 clones, approximately 87% of them seen just once. The gene calls are TRBV5-4 and TRBJ1-2; D gene ambiguous. This sequence originates from a woman in her fifties or sixties with COVID-19, enrolled during active disease. The sequencing sample was made of peripheral blood. CDR3 sequence reads: CASSLAMAYGYTF. The CDR3 region has the DNA TGTGCCAGCAGCTTGGCGATGGCTTATGGCTACACCTTC.